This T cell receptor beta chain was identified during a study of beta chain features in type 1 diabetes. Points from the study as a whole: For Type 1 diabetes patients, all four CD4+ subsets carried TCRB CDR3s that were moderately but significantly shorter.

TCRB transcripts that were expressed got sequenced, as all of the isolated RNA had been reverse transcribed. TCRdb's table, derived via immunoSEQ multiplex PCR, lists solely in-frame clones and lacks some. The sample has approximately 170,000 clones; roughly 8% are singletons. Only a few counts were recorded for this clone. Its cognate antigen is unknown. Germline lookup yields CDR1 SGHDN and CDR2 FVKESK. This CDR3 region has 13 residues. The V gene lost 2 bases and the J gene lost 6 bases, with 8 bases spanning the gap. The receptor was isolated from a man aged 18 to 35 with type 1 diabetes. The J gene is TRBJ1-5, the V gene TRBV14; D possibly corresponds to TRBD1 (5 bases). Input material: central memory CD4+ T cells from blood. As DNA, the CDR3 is TGTGCCAGCAGCCAAATGGGGGGTCAGCCCCAGCATTTT. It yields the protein CASSQMGGQPQHF.